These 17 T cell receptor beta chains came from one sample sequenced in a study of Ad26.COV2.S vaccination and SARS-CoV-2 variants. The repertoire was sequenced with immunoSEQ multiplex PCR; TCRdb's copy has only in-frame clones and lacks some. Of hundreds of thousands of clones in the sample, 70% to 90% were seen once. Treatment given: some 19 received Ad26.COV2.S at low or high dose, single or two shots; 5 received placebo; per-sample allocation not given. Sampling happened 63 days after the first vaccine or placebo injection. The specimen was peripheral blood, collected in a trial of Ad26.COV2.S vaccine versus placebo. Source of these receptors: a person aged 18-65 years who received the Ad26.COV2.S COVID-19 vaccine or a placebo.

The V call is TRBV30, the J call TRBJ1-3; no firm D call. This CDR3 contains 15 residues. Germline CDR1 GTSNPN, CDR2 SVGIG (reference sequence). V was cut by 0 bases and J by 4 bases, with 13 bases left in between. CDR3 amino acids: CAWSVGALPGNTIYF. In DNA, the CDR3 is TGTGCCTGGAGTGTTGGAGCCCTGCCAGGAAACACCATATATTTT.

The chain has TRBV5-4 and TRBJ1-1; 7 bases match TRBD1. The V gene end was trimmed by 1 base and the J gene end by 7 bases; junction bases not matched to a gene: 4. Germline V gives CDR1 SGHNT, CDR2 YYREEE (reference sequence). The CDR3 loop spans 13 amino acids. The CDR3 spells CASSLWQGVEAFF. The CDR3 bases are TGTGCCAGCAGCTTGTGGCAGGGGGTTGAAGCTTTCTTT.

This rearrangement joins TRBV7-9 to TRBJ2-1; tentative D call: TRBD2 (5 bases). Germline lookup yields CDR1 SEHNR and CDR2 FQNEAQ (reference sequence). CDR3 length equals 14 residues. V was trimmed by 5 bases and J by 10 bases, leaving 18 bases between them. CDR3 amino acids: CASSPDSGLREQFF. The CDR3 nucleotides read TGTGCCAGCAGCCCGGACTCGGGTTTACGCGAGCAGTTCTTC.

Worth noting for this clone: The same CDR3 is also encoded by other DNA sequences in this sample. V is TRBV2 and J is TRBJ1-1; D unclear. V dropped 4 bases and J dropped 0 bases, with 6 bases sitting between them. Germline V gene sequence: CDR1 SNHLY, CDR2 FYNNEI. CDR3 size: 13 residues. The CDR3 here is CASSGSMNTEAFF. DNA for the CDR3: TGTGCCAGCAGTGGCTCCATGAACACTGAAGCTTTCTTT. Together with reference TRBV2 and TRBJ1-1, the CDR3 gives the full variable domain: EPEVTQTPSHQVTQMGQEVILRCVPISNHLYFYWYRQILGQKVEFLVSFYNNEISEKSEIFDDQFSVERPDGSNFTLKIRSTKLEDSAMYFCASSGSMNTEAFFGQGTRLTVV.

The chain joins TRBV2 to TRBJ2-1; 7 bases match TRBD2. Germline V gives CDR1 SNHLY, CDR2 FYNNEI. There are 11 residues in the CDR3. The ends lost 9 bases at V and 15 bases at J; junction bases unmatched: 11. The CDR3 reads CASLGRLAAFF. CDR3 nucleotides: TGTGCCAGTTTGGGGAGACTAGCCGCGTTCTTC.

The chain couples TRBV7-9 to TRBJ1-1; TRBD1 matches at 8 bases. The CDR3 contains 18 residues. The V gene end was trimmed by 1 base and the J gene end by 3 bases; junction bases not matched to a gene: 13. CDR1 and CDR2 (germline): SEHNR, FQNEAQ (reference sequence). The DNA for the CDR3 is TGTGCCAGCAGCTTAGGCGGGAGGCAGGGGGCCCGGGACACTGAAGCTTTCTTT. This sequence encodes CASSLGGRQGARDTEAFF.

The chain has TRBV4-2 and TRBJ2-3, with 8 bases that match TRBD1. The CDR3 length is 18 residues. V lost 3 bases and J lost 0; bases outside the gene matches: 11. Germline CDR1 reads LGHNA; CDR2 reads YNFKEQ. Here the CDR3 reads CASSHSGTGTSSTDTQYF. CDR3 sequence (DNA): TGTGCCAGCAGCCATTCCGGGACAGGCACCTCTAGCACAGATACGCAGTATTTT.

CDR3 loop: CASSRKGAAYNNFQETQYF. DNA for the CDR3: TGTGCCAGCTCTCGAAAGGGGGCCGCCTACAATAATTTTCAAGAGACCCAGTACTTC. J is TRBJ2-5 and V is TRBV2; the match to TRBD1 covers 7 bases. Germline V CDR1 and CDR2: SNHLY, FYNNEI. This CDR3 contains 19 residues. V shed 8 bases, J shed 2 bases, and the junction held 23 bases outside the gene matches.

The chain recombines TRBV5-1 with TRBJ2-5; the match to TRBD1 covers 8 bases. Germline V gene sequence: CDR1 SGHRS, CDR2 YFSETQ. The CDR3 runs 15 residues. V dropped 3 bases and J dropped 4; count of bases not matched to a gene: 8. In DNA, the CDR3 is TGCGCCAGCAGCTCGGGACAGGCAGGACGAGAGACCCAGTACTTC. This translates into CASSSGQAGRETQYF.

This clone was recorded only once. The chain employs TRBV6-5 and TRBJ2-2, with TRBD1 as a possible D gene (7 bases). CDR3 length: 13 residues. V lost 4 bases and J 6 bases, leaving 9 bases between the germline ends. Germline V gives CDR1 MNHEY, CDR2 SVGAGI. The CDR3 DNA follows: TGTGCCAGCAGTTCCAGGGGGGCCGGGGAGCTGTTTTTT. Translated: CASSSRGAGELFF.

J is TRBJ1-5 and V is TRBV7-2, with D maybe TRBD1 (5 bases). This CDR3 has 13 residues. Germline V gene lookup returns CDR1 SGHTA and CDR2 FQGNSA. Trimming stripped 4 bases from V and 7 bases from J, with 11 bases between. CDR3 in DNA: TGTGCCAGCAGCTATGGGAGGGGACAGCCCCAGCATTTT. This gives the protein CASSYGRGQPQHF.

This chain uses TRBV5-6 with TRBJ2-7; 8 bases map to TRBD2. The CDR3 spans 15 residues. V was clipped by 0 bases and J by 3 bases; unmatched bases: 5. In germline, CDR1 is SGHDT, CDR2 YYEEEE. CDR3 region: CASSLAPAGDYEQYF. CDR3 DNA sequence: TGTGCCAGCAGCTTGGCCCCAGCGGGGGACTACGAGCAGTACTTC.

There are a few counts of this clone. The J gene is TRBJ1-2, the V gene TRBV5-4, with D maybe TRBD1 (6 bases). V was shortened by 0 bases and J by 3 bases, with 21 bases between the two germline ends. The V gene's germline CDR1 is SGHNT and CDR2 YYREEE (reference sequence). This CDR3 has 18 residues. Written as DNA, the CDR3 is TGTGCCAGCAGCTTGGCTATGTTGAGGGGGGTTCAGGACTATGGCTACACCTTC. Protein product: CASSLAMLRGVQDYGYTF.

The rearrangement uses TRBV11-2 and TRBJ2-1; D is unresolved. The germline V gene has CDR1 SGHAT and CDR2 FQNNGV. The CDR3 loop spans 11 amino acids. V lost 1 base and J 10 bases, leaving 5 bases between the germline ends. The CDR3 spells CASSLVTEQFF. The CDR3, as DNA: TGTGCCAGCAGCTTAGTTACAGAGCAGTTCTTC.

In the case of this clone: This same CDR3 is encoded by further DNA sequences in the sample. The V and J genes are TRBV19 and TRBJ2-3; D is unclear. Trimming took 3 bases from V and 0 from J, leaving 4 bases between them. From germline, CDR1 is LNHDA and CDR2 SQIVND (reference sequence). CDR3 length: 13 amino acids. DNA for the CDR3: TGTGCCAGTAGTATCGGCAGCACAGATACGCAGTATTTT. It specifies CASSIGSTDTQYF.

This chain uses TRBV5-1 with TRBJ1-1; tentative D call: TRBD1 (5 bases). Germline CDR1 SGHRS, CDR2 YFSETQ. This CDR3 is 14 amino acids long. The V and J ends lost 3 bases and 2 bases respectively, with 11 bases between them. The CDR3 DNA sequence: TGCGCCAGCAGCTCTTATGACAGAAACACTGAAGCTTTCTTT. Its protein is CASSSYDRNTEAFF.

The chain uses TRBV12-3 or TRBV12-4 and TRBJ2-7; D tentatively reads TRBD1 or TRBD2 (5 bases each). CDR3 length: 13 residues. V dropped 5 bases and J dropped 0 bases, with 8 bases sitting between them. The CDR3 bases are TGTGCCAGCAGTCCGGGGCTCTCCTACGAGCAGTACTTC. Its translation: CASSPGLSYEQYF.